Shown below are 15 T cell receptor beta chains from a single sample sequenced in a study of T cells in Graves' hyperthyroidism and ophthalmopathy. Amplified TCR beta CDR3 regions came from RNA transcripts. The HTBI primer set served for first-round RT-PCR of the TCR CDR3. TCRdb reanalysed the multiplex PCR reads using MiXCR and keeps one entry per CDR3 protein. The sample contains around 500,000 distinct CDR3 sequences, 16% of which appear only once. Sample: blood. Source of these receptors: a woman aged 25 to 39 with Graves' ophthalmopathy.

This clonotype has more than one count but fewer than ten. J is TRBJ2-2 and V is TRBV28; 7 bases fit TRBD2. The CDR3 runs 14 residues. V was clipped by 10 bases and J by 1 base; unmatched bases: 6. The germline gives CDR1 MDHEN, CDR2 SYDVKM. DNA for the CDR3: TGTGCCACAGGGCTAGCGGTGAACACCGGGGAGCTGTTTTTT. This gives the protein CATGLAVNTGELFF.

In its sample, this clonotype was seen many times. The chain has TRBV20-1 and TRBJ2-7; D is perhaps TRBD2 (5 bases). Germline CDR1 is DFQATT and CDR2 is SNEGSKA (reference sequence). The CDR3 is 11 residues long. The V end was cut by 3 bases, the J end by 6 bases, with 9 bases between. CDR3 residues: CSASFGGEQYF. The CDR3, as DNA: TGCAGTGCTAGCTTTGGAGGCGAGCAGTACTTC.

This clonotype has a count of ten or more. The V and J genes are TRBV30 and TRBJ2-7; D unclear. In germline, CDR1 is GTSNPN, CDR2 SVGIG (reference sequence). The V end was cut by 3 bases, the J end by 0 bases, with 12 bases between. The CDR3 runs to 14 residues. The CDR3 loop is CAWRVTALSYEQYF. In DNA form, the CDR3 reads TGTGCCTGGAGGGTGACTGCCCTCTCCTACGAGCAGTACTTC.

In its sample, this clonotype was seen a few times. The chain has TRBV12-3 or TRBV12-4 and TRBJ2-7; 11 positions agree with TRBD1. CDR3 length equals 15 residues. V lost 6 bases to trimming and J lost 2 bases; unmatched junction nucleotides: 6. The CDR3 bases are TGTGCCAGCAGCCCCACGGGACAGGGGGCCTACGAGCAGTACTTC. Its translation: CASSPTGQGAYEQYF.

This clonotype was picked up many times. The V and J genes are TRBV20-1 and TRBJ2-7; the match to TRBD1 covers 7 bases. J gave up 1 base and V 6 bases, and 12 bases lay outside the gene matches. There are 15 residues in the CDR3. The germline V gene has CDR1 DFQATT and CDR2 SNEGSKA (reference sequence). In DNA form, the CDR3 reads TGCAGTGCCCGCCCTAGGGGGACAGTATCCTACGAGCAGTACTTC. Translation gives CSARPRGTVSYEQYF.

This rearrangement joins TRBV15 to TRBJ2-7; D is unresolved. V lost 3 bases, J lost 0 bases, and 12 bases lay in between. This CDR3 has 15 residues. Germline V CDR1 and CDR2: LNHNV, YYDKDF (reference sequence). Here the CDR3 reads CATSRPASFSYEQYF. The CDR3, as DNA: TGTGCCACCAGCAGGCCCGCCTCATTCTCCTACGAGCAGTACTTC.

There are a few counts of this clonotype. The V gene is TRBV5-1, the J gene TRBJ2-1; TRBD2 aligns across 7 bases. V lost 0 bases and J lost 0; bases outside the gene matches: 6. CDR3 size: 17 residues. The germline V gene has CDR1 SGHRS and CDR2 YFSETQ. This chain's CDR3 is CASSLVPRGSSYNEQFF. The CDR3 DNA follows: TGCGCCAGCAGCTTGGTCCCTCGCGGGAGCTCCTACAATGAGCAGTTCTTC.

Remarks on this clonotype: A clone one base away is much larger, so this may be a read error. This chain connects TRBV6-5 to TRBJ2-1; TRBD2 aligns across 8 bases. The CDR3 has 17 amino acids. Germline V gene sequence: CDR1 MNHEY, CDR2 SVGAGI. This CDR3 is CAGSYTNGGDPYNEQFF. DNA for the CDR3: TGTGCCGGCAGTTACACAAACGGGGGGGACCCCTACAATGAGCAGTTCTTC.

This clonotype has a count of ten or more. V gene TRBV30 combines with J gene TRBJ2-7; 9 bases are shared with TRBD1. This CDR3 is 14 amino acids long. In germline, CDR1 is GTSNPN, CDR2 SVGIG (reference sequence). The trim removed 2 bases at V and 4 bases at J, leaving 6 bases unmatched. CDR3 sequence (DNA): TGTGCCTGGAGTTATGGACAGGGGTCTTACGAGCAGTACTTC. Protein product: CAWSYGQGSYEQYF.

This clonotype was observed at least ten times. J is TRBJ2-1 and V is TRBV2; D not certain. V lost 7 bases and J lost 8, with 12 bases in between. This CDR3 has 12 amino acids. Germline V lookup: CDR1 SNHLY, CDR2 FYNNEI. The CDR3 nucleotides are TGTGCCAGCACACTGGACGCGTATGAGCAGTTCTTC. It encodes CASTLDAYEQFF.

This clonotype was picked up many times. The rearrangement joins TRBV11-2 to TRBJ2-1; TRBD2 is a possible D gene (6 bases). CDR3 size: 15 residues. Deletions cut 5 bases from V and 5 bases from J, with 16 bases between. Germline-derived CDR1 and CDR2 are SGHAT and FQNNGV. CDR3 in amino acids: CASSRFGGRNNEQFF. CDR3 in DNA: TGTGCCAGCAGCCGCTTCGGGGGACGAAACAATGAGCAGTTCTTC.

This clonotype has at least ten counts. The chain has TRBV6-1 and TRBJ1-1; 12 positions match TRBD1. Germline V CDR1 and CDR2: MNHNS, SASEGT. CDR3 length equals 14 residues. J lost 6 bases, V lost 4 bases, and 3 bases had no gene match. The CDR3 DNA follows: TGTGCCAGCAGTGGCGGGACAGGGGGCTCTGAAGCTTTCTTT. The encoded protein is CASSGGTGGSEAFF.

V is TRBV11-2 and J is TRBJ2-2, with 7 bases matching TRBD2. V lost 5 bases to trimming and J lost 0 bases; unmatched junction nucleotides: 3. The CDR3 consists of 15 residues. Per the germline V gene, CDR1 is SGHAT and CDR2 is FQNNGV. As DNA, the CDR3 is TGTGCCAGCAGCCATCTAGCGGCGAACACCGGGGAGCTGTTTTTT. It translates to CASSHLAANTGELFF.

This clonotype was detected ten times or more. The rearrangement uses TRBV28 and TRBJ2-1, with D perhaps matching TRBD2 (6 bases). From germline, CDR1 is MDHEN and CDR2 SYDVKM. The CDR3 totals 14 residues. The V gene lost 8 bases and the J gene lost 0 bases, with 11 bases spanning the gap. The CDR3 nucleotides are TGTGCCAGCGAACCGGGGGACTCCTACAATGAGCAGTTCTTC. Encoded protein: CASEPGDSYNEQFF.

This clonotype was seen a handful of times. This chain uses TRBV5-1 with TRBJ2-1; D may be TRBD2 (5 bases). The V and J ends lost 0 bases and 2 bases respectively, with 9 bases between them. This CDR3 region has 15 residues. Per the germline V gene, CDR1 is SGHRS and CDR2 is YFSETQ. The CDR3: CASSLGRRPYNEQFF. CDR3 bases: TGCGCCAGCAGCTTGGGGAGGAGACCCTACAATGAGCAGTTCTTC.